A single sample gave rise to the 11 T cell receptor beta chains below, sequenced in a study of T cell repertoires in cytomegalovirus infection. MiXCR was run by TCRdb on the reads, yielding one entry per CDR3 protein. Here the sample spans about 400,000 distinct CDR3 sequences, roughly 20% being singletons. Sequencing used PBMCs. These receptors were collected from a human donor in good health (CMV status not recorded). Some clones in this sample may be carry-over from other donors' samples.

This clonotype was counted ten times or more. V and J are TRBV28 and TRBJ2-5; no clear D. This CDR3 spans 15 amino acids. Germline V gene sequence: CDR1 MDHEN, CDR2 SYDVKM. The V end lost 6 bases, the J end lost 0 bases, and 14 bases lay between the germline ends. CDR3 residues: CASRGLRRYQETQYF. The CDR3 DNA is TGTGCCAGCAGAGGTTTGCGTCGGTACCAAGAGACCCAGTACTTC.

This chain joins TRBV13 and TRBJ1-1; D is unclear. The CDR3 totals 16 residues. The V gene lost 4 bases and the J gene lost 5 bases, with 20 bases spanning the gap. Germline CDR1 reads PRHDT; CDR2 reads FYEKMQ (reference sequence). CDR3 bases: TGTGCCAGCAGCTATTACGGCGGTTCGGGTTCAACTGAAGCTTTCTTT. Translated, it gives CASSYYGGSGSTEAFF.

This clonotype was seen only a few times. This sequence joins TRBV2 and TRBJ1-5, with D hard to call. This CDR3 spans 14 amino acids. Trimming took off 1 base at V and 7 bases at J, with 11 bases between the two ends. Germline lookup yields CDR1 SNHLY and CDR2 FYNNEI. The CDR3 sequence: CASSEGGGYQPQHF. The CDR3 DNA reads TGTGCCAGCAGTGAAGGAGGTGGGTACCAGCCCCAGCATTTT.

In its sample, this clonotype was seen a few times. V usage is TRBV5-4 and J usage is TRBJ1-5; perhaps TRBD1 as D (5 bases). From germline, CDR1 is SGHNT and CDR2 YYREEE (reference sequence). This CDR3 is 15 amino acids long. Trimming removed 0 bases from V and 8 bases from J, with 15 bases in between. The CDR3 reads CASSLGGTVQEPQHF. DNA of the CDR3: TGTGCCAGCAGCTTGGGAGGGACGGTCCAGGAGCCCCAGCATTTT. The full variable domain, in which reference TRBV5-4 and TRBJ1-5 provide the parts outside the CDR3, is ETGVTQSPTHLIKTRGQQVTLRCSSQSGHNTVSWYQQALGQGPQFIFQYYREEENGRGNFPPRFSGLQFPNYSSELNVNALELDDSALYLCASSLGGTVQEPQHFGDGTRLSIL.

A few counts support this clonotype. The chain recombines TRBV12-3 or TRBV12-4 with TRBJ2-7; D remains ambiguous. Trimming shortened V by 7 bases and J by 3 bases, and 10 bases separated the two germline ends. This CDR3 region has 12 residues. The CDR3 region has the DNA TGTGCCAGCACCGAGCCCGGCTACGAGCAGTACTTC. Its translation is CASTEPGYEQYF.

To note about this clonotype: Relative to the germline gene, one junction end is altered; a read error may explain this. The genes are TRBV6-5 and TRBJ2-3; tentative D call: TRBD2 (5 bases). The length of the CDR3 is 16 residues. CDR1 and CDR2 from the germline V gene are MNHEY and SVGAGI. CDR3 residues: CASSSPSLGITDTQYF. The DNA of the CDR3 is TGTGCCAGCAGTTCCCCTTCCCTCGGGATCACAGATACGCAGTATTTC.

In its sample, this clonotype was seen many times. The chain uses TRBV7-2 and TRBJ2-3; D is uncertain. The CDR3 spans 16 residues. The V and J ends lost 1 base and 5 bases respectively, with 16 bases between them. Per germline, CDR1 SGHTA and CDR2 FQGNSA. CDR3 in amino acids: CASSLVGAVSGDTQYF. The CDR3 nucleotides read TGTGCCAGCAGCTTAGTAGGCGCTGTCTCGGGAGATACGCAGTATTTT.

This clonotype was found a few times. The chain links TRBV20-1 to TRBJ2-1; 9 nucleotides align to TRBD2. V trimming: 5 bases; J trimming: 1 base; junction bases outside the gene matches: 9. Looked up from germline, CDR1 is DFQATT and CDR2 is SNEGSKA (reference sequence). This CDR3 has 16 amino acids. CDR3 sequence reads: CSASAGGPYSYNEQFF. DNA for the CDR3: TGCAGTGCTTCTGCGGGAGGGCCATATTCCTACAATGAGCAGTTCTTC.

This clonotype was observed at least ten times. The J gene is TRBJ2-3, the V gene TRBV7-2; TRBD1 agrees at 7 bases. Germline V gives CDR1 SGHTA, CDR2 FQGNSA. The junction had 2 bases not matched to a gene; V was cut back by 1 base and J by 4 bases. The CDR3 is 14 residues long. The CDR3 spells CASSLGTGSDTQYF. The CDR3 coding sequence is TGTGCCAGCAGCTTAGGGACAGGATCAGATACGCAGTATTTT.

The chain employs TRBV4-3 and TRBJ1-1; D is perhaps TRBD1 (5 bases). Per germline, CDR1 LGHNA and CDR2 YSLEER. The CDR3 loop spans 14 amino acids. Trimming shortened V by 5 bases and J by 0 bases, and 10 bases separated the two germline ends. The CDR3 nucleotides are TGCGCCAGCAGCTGGGACTTCATGAACACTGAAGCTTTCTTT. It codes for CASSWDFMNTEAFF.

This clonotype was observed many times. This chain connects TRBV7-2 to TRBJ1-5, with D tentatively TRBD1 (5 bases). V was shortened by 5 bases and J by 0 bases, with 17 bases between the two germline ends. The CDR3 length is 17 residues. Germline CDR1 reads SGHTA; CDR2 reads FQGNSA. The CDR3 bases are TGTGCCAGCAGCGAGAGGTCAGGGCCATATAGCAATCAGCCCCAGCATTTT. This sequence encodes CASSERSGPYSNQPQHF.